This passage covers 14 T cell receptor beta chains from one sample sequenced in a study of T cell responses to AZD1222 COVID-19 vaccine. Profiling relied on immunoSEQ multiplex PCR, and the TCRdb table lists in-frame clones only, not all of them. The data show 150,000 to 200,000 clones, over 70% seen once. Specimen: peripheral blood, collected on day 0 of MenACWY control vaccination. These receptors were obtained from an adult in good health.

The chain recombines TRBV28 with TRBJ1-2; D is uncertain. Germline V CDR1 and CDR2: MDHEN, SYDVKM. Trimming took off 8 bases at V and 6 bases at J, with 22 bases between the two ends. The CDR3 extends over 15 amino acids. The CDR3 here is CASLRAGLVPDGYTF. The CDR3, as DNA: TGTGCCAGCCTGCGCGCCGGGCTAGTACCCGATGGCTACACCTTC.

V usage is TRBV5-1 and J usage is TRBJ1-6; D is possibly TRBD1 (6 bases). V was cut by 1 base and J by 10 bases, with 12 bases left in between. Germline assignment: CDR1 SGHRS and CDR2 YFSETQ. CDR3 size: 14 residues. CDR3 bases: TGCGCCAGCAGCTTGTTGGGGGCGAACTCACCCCTCCACTTT. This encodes CASSLLGANSPLHF.

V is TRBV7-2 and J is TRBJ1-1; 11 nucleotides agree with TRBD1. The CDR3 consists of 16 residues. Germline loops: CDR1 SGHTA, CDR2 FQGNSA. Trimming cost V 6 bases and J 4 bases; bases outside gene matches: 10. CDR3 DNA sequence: TGTGCCAGCAGGATAACCTCTGGGACAGGGGGCACTGAAGCTTTCTTT. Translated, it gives CASRITSGTGGTEAFF.

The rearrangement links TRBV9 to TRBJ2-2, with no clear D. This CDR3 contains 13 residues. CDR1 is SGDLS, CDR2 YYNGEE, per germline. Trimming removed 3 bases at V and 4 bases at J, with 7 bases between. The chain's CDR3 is CASSATTTGELFF. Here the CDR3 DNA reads TGTGCCAGCAGCGCCACAACCACCGGGGAGCTGTTTTTT.

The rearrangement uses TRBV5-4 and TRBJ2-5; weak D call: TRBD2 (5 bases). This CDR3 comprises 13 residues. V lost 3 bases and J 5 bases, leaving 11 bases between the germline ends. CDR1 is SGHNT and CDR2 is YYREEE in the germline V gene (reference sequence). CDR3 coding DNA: TGTGCCAGCAGCTCTAGCCATATGGAGACCCAGTACTTC. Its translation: CASSSSHMETQYF.

The CDR3 loop is CASGELSSYEQYF. CDR3 nucleotide sequence: TGTGCCAGCGGAGAGTTGAGCTCCTACGAGCAGTACTTC. V usage is TRBV7-8 and J usage is TRBJ2-7; D not certain. Between the trimmed V and J ends, which lost 8 bases and 0 bases, there was a span of 11 bases. Germline loops: CDR1 SGHVS, CDR2 FQNEAQ. The CDR3 totals 13 residues.

Here the CDR3 reads CASSLVGSGANVLTF. The CDR3 DNA reads as TGTGCCAGCAGCTTAGTGGGCTCTGGGGCCAACGTCCTGACTTTC. The genes are TRBV7-8 and TRBJ2-6; D gene unclear. CDR1 and CDR2 (germline): SGHVS, FQNEAQ. CDR3 length: 15 amino acids. V was cut by 1 base and J by 0 bases, with 4 bases left in between. The entire variable domain, with the rest obtained from reference TRBV7-8 and TRBJ2-6, is as follows: GAGVSQSPRYKVAKRGQDVALRCDPISGHVSLFWYQQALGQGPEFLTYFQNEAQLDKSGLPSDRFFAERPEGSVSTLKIQRTQQEDSAVYLCASSLVGSGANVLTFGAGSRLTVL.

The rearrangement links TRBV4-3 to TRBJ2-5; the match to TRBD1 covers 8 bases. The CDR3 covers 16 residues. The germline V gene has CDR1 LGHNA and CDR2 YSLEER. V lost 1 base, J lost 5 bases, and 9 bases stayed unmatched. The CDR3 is CASSQASPGGMETQYF. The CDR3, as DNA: TGCGCCAGCAGCCAAGCGTCGCCAGGGGGCATGGAGACCCAGTACTTC.

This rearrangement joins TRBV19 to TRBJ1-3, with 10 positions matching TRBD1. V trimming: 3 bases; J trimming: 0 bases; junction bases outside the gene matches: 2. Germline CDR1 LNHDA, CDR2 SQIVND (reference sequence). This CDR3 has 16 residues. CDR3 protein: CASSMTGGYSGNTIYF. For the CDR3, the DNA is TGTGCCAGTAGTATGACAGGGGGCTACTCTGGAAACACCATATATTTT.

The CDR3 DNA reads as TGTGCCAGCAACCTCCCGGGACTCTCCTATGGCTACACCTTC. Amino acids: CASNLPGLSYGYTF. V is TRBV28 and J is TRBJ1-2, with D maybe TRBD1 (5 bases). The length of the CDR3 is 14 residues. Trimming removed 7 bases at V and 4 bases at J, with 16 bases between. CDR1 is MDHEN, CDR2 SYDVKM, per germline.

The chain's CDR3 is CASSEMSSSGNTIYF. CDR3 bases: TGTGCCAGCAGTGAAATGAGCAGCTCTGGAAACACCATATATTTT. The chain recombines TRBV2 with TRBJ1-3; no definite D call. Germline assignment: CDR1 SNHLY and CDR2 FYNNEI. Trimming pared 2 bases from V and 0 bases from J, leaving 8 bases between. This CDR3 region has 15 residues.

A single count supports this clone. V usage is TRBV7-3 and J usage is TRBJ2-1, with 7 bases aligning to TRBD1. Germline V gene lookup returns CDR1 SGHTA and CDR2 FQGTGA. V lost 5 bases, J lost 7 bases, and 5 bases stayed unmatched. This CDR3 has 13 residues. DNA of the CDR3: TGTGCCAGCAGCCCCTACAGGGGTAATGAGCAGTTCTTC. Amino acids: CASSPYRGNEQFF.

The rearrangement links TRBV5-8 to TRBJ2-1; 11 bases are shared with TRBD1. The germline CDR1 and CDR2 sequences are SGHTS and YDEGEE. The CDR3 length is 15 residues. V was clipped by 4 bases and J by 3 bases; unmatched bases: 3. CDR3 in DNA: TGTGCCAGCAGCGCCGGGACAGGGGGCTACAATGAGCAGTTCTTC. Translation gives CASSAGTGGYNEQFF.

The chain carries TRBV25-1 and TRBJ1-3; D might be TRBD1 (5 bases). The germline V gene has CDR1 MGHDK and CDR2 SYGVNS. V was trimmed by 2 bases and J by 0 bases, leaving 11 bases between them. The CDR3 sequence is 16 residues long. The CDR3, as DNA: TGTGCCAGCAGTGAACAGGACATCCTCTCTGGAAACACCATATATTTT. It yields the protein CASSEQDILSGNTIYF. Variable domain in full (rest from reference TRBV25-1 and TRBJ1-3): EADIYQTPRYLVIGTGKKITLECSQTMGHDKMYWYQQDPGMELHLIHYSYGVNSTEKGDLSSESTVSRIRTEHFPLTLESARPSHTSQYLCASSEQDILSGNTIYFGEGSWLTVV.